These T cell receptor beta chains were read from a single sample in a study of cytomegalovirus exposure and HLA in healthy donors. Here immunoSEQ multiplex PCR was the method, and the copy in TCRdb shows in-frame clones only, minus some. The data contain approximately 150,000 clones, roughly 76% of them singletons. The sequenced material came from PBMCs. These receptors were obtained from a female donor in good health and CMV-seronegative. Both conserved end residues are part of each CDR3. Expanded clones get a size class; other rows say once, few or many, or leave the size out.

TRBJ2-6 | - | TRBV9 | CASTQGSSGANVLTF
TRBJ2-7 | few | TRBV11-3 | CASSLVSGGYEQYF
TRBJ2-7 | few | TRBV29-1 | CKQKAAYEQYF
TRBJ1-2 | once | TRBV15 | CATSRTGGRPLSGYTF
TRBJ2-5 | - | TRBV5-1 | CASSPSLAGVEETQYF
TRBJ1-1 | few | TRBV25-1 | CASRQGNTEAFF
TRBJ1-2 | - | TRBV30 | CAWSVRLPGQGNGYTF
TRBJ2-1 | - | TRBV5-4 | CASSTGTGENEQFF
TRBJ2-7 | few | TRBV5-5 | CASTDWGTSYEQYF
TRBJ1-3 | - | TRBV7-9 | CASSLADSFKPGNTIYF
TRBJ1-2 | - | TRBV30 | CAWNAGTGNGYTF
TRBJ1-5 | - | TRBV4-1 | CASSQQGVSNQPQHF
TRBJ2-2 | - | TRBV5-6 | CASSLGFHLAGGVTGELFF
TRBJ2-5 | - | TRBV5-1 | CASSLGQDLETQYF
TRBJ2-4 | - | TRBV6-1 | CASSLQGSKNIQYF
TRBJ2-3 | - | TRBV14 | CASSQGSGAGIDTQYF